This T cell receptor beta chain was profiled in a study of blood T cell repertoires in COVID-19. Study details: COVID-19 samples collected from the United States, Italy and Spain covered acute and convalescent phases.

Here immunoSEQ multiplex PCR was the method, and the copy in TCRdb shows in-frame clones only, minus some. Here the sample spans roughly 120,000 clones, almost 90% being singletons. Germline CDR1 and CDR2: KGHSH and LQKENI. Trimming cost V 5 bases and J 4 bases; bases outside gene matches: 3. This CDR3 contains 15 residues. The chain combines TRBV18 with TRBJ2-1; 12 positions match TRBD2. The sample taken for sequencing was peripheral blood. The TCR sequence derives from a woman in her forties or fifties with active or convalescent COVID-19. As DNA, the CDR3 is TGTGCCAGCTCATCTAGCGGGAGGGGATACAATGAGCAGTTCTTC. It yields the protein CASSSSGRGYNEQFF.